The clone carrying this TCR beta chain was detected a few times. This CDR3 has 13 amino acids. In germline, CDR1 is SGHRS, CDR2 YFSETQ. The V end lost 3 bases, the J end lost 4 bases, and 9 bases lay between the germline ends. This entry belongs to a study of low-dose radiotherapy and immunotherapy resistance in tumors. Study-level information: A dose of 0.5 Gy per fraction was delivered to Cohort 1 every 2 weeks, for a total of 6.5 Gy. Every two weeks, one day ahead of radiation and immunotherapy, cyclophosphamide 200 mg/m2 was given (intravenously).

Alpha and beta chains were covered, as first-strand cDNA relied on TRAV- and TRBV-specific primers. TCRs underwent 15 to 25 PCR cycles of amplification with a constant-region primer and V-primer adapter. From the reads, TCRdb called clonotypes with MiXCR, one entry per CDR3 protein. The data show more than 90,000 distinct CDR3 sequences, around 20% seen once. Time point denoted: after trial treatment. Noted treatment: LDRT plus nivolumab, ipilimumab, low-dose cyclophosphamide and aspirin (RACIN trial). The study gave donors nivolumab, ipilimumab, aspirin, low-dose cyclophosphamide and low-dose radiotherapy.

The sequence was collected from a male donor with prostate cancer. The rearrangement joins TRBV5-1 to TRBJ2-3; TRBD2 is a possible D gene (6 bases). Here the sequenced sample was PBMCs, taken after low-dose radiotherapy plus immunotherapy. CDR3 nucleotide sequence: TGCGCCAGCAGCTGGGGGACTCCAGATACGCAGTATTTT. It is translated as CASSWGTPDTQYF. Looking up the rest from reference TRBV5-1 and TRBJ2-3 gives the full variable domain: KAGVTQTPRYLIKTRGQQVTLSCSPISGHRSVSWYQQTPGQGLQFLFEYFSETQRNKGNFPGRFSGRQFSNSRSEMNVSTLELGDSALYLCASSWGTPDTQYFGPGTRLTVL.